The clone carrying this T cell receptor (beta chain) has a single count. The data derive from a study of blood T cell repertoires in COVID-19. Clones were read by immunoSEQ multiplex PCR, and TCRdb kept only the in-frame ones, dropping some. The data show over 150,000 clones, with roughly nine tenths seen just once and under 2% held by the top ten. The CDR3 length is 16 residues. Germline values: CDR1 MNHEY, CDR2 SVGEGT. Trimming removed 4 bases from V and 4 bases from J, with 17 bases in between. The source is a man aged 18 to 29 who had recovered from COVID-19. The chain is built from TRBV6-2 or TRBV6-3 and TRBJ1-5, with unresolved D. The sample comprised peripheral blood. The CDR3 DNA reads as TGTGCCAGCAGTTCTGCGATCAAGGCTAGTAATCAGCCCCAGCATTTT. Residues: CASSSAIKASNQPQHF.